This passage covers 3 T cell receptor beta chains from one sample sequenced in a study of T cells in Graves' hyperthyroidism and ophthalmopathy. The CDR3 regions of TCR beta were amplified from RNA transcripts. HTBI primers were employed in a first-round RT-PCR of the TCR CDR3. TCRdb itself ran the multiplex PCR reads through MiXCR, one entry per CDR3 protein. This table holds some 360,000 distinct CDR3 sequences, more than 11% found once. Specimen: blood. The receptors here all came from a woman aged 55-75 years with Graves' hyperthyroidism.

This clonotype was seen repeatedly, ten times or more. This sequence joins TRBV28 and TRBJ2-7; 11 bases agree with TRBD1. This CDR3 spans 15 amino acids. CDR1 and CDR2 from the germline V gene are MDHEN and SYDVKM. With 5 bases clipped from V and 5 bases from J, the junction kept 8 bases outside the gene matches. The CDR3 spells CASSVPGTGGDEQYF. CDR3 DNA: TGTGCCAGCAGTGTCCCCGGGACAGGGGGAGACGAGCAGTACTTC.

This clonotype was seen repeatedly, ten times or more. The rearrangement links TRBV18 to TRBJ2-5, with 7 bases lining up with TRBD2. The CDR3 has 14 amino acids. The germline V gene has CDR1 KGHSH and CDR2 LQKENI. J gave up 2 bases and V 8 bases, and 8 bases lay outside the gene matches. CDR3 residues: CASRPGRAQETQYF. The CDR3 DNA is TGTGCCAGCCGTCCGGGGAGGGCTCAAGAGACCCAGTACTTC.

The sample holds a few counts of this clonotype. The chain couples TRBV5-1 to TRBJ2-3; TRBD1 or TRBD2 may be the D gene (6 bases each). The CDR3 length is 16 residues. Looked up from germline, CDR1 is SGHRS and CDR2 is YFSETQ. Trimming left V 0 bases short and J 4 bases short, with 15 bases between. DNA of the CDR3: TGCGCCAGCAGCTTGGAGGGGGGAGTTCCTGCAGATACGCAGTATTTT. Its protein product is CASSLEGGVPADTQYF.